The rows below give T cell receptor beta chains drawn from one sample of a study of cytomegalovirus exposure and HLA in healthy donors. Using immunoSEQ multiplex PCR, the repertoire was profiled, and TCRdb retains in-frame clones only, with some absent. The sample includes over 150,000 clones, roughly 81% of them seen just once. Sequences were obtained from PBMCs. The receptors were sampled from a woman aged 45-59 years in good health and CMV-seronegative. CDR3s include the opening cysteine and the closing phenylalanine or tryptophan. D genes are given only for firm matches. Size is omitted from some rows. Given values are once, few, many or a class for expanded clones.

J gene,clone size,D gene,V gene,CDR3 DNA,CDR3 protein
TRBJ1-1,-,-,TRBV19,TGTGCCACAAGGGGTCGAGCCGGAAACACTGAAGCTTTCTTT,CATRGRAGNTEAFF
TRBJ1-1,once,-,TRBV7-3,TGTGCCAGCAGCTTAAGGGGAACAGGCACTGAAGCTTTCTTT,CASSLRGTGTEAFF
TRBJ2-3,-,TRBD2,TRBV29-1,TGCAGCGTGGCTAGCGGGAGTGTAGGGGATACGCAGTATTTT,CSVASGSVGDTQYF
TRBJ2-7,-,TRBD1,TRBV6-5,TGTGCCAGCAGCTATACCGGGACAGGGATCTACGAGCAGTACTTC,CASSYTGTGIYEQYF
TRBJ2-1,-,TRBD2,TRBV4-2,TGTGCCAGCAGCCCTCGTCCAGGGCAGGGGGGACTAGCGGGAGGAATTACGTACAATGAGCAGTTCTTC,CASSPRPGQGGLAGGITYNEQFF
TRBJ2-7,-,-,TRBV4-1,TGCGCCAGCAGCCCCTCATCGGGGGGCGGCTACGAGCAGTACTTC,CASSPSSGGGYEQYF
TRBJ2-1,few,TRBD1,TRBV7-2,TGTGCCAGCAGTTACTCGTGGACCGGGACAGGGAGCAGTGAGCAGTTCTTC,CASSYSWTGTGSSEQFF
TRBJ1-3,-,-,TRBV30,TGTGCCTGGATAACAGGAAACACCATATATTTT,CAWITGNTIYF
TRBJ2-7,-,TRBD2,TRBV7-2,TGTGCCAGCAGCCCCCAAGGGGTAGCGGGTTACGAGCAGTACTTC,CASSPQGVAGYEQYF
TRBJ1-4,-,-,TRBV6-1,TGTGCCAGCATACCCCGACAGCGGGCTAATGAAAAACTGTTTTTT,CASIPRQRANEKLFF
TRBJ1-2,-,-,TRBV28,TGTGCCAGCAGTACCCATTCTTGGGCGAGAGGCTACACCTTC,CASSTHSWARGYTF
TRBJ2-5,-,-,TRBV10-3,TGTGCCATCAGTGAACAGGGAGAAGTAAAGACCCAGTACTTC,CAISEQGEVKTQYF
TRBJ2-1,-,TRBD2,TRBV4-1,TGCGCCAGCAGCCAAGAGGGAAGCGGGAGGGCCGCTAATGAGCAGTTCTTC,CASSQEGSGRAANEQFF
TRBJ2-7,-,-,TRBV7-2,TGTGCCAGCAGCCAATCCATACTTAGCTCCTACGAGCAGTACTTC,CASSQSILSSYEQYF
TRBJ2-5,once,TRBD1,TRBV2,TGTGCCAGCAGTGTGGGACAGGGGACCGGACCAGAGACCCAGTACTTC,CASSVGQGTGPETQYF
TRBJ2-5,-,-,TRBV15,TGTGCCACCAGCACCGCGCACGGCACGGGAGAGACCCAGTACTTC,CATSTAHGTGETQYF
TRBJ2-1,-,TRBD1,TRBV9,TGTGCCAGCAGCGTCTCCGGGACAGGGGTTTACAATGAGCAGTTCTTC,CASSVSGTGVYNEQFF
TRBJ1-2,few,-,TRBV6-1,TGTGCCAGCAGCCGGGGGAACTATGGCTACACCTTC,CASSRGNYGYTF
TRBJ2-5,-,-,TRBV25-1,TGTGCCAGCAGTGACTCAAAGCGGACCCAAGAGACCCAGTACTTC,CASSDSKRTQETQYF
TRBJ1-4,-,TRBD1,TRBV6-1,TGTGCCAGCAGCAGCTACAGGGGCTCTAATGAAAAACTGTTTTTT,CASSSYRGSNEKLFF
TRBJ2-7,-,-,TRBV21-1,TGTGCCAGCAGCGACGGGACAGGCCTACCCTACGAGCAGTACTTC,CASSDGTGLPYEQYF
TRBJ1-1,-,-,TRBV7-9,TGTGCCAGCACCTCATCAGGGGCTTACACTGAAGCTTTCTTT,CASTSSGAYTEAFF
TRBJ2-5,few,TRBD1,TRBV9,TGTGCCAGCAGCCCTTACAGGGGGCGAGAGACCCAGTACTTC,CASSPYRGRETQYF
TRBJ1-1,-,-,TRBV6-5,TGTGCCAGCAGTTACGGACAGATGAACACTGAAGCTTTCTTT,CASSYGQMNTEAFF
TRBJ1-1,-,-,TRBV5-1,TGCGCCAGCAGCCTCGAGGTGGGTTTGGCTGAAGCTTTCTTT,CASSLEVGLAEAFF
TRBJ1-6,-,-,TRBV5-1,TGCGCCAGCAGCTTGGGGTCAGGGTCAAGTTCACCCCTCCACTTT,CASSLGSGSSSPLHF
TRBJ2-2,-,-,TRBV6-6,TGTGCCAGCAGCCGACAGGAGGAAGGGGAGCTGTTTTTT,CASSRQEEGELFF
TRBJ2-3,-,TRBD2,TRBV5-1,TGCGCCAGCAGCTTGGGGACTAGCGGGGCAGATACGCAGTATTTT,CASSLGTSGADTQYF
TRBJ1-1,-,TRBD1,TRBV6-5,TGTGCCACTACGACAGGGGGCTCGGACACTGAAGCTTTCTTT,CATTTGGSDTEAFF
TRBJ1-1,-,-,TRBV19,TGTGCCAGTAGTATGGGATTACAGGGTTGGACTGAAGCTTTCTTT,CASSMGLQGWTEAFF
TRBJ1-6,-,TRBD1,TRBV27,TGTGCCAGCAGTTTAGGGACAGGTTATAATTCACCCCTCCACTTT,CASSLGTGYNSPLHF
TRBJ1-6,once,-,TRBV2,TGTGCCAGCACTCGAGGGACTACCTCCTATAATTCACCCCTCCACTTT,CASTRGTTSYNSPLHF
TRBJ1-6,-,-,TRBV4-3,TGCGCCAGCAGCCAATCAAGGGAGAGCTCCTATAATTCACCCCTCCACTTT,CASSQSRESSYNSPLHF
TRBJ1-5,-,-,TRBV2,TGTGCCACGACTCCGACAGGCGTCAATCAGCCCCAGCATTTT,CATTPTGVNQPQHF
TRBJ2-5,few,-,TRBV4-2,TGTGCCAGCAGCCAATACCCTCAGAGGCGGGAATGGACCCAGTACTTC,CASSQYPQRREWTQYF
TRBJ1-5,-,-,TRBV2,TGTGCCAGCAGTGAACAACTAAGAGATCAGCCCCAGCATTTT,CASSEQLRDQPQHF
TRBJ2-1,-,-,TRBV6-4,TGTGCCAGCAGTGACGAACAGGGTTTTCTGCACAATGAGCAGTTCTTC,CASSDEQGFLHNEQFF
TRBJ2-7,-,-,TRBV6-6,TGTGCCAGCAGTTACTACAGGACCTACGAGCAGTACTTC,CASSYYRTYEQYF
TRBJ2-7,-,-,TRBV7-6,TGTGCCAGCAGCTTAAATAGCCGCTCCTACGAGCAGTACTTC,CASSLNSRSYEQYF
TRBJ2-4,few,TRBD1,TRBV28,TGTGCCAGCAGTTTAATCTTCGGGACAGGGGCCAAAAACATTCAGTACTTC,CASSLIFGTGAKNIQYF
TRBJ1-1,-,TRBD1,TRBV6-1,TGTGCCAGCAGCCGGGACAGACTGATGAACACTGAAGCTTTCTTT,CASSRDRLMNTEAFF
TRBJ1-4,-,TRBD1,TRBV5-1,TGCGCCAGCAGCGGGCCCGACAGGGGAAAACTGTTTTTT,CASSGPDRGKLFF
TRBJ2-5,-,TRBD1,TRBV5-1,TGCGCCAGCAGCTTCGGGACAGGTACACAAGAGACCCAGTACTTC,CASSFGTGTQETQYF
TRBJ2-5,once,TRBD1,TRBV5-1,TGCGCCAGCAGCTTAGGGACAGGGGGGACCCAGTACTTC,CASSLGTGGTQYF
TRBJ1-2,-,-,TRBV6-6,TGTGCCAGCAGTTACGGGGGGGCCGGGGAGTATGGCTACACCTTC,CASSYGGAGEYGYTF
TRBJ2-5,-,TRBD1,TRBV5-1,TGCGCCAGCAGCTACGGATTACAGGGGGCTGGGGAGACCCAGTACTTC,CASSYGLQGAGETQYF
TRBJ1-6,few,TRBD1,TRBV2,TGTGCCACCCACCGGGACAGGGGTAATTCACCCCTCCACTTT,CATHRDRGNSPLHF
TRBJ1-1,-,-,TRBV4-1,TGCGCCAGCAGCCAAGAATGGGAGCGGGGGGGGAACACTGAAGCTTTCTTT,CASSQEWERGGNTEAFF
TRBJ2-1,-,-,TRBV6-5,TGTGCCAGCAGCCGAGACAATGAGCAGTTCTTC,CASSRDNEQFF
TRBJ2-3,few,TRBD2,TRBV11-2,TGTGCCAGCAGCTCGCGCACCGGGGGGGCATCAGATACGCAGTATTTT,CASSSRTGGASDTQYF
TRBJ2-7,few,-,TRBV5-1,TGCGCCAGCACGCTTAGGGGAGGCTACGAGCAGTACTTC,CASTLRGGYEQYF
TRBJ2-3,-,-,TRBV2,TGTGCCAGCAGTGAATGGGGCGGGACGGGCACAGATACGCAGTATTTT,CASSEWGGTGTDTQYF